This TCR beta chain was sequenced for a study of cytomegalovirus exposure and HLA in healthy donors. V gave up 5 bases and J gave up 4 bases, with 18 bases separating them. Per the germline V gene, CDR1 is SGHAT and CDR2 is FQNNGV. CDR3 length equals 16 residues. Primers included in the PCR were 60 Vbeta and 13 Jbeta primers. Libraries were prepared by immunoSEQ multiplex PCR; TCRdb keeps only in-frame clonotypes and omits some of them. Of about 100,000 clones listed, 73% are singletons. The sequence was collected from a man aged 40-55 years in good health and CMV-seronegative. The chain recombines TRBV11-2 with TRBJ1-3; D might be TRBD1 (5 bases). What was sequenced was PBMCs. The CDR3 nucleotides are TGTGCCAGCAGCCCCGGCTTTTTGGGGCAGGGAAACACCATATATTTT. It yields the protein CASSPGFLGQGNTIYF. Full variable domain (missing parts from reference TRBV11-2 and TRBJ1-3): EAGVAQSPRYKIIEKRQSVAFWCNPISGHATLYWYQQILGQGPKLLIQFQNNGVVDDSQLPKDRFSAERLKGVDSTLKIQPAKLEDSAVYLCASSPGFLGQGNTIYFGEGSWLTVV.